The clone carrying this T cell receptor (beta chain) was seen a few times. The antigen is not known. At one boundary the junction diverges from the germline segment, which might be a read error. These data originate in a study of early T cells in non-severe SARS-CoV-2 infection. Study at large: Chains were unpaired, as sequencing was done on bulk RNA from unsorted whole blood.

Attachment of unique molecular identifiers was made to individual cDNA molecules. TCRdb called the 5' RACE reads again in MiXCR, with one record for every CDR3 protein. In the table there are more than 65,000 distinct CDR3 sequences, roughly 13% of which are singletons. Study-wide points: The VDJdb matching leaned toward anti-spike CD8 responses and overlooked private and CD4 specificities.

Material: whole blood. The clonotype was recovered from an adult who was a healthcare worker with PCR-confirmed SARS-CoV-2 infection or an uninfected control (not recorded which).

CDR3: CASSLEGAYPFGHTF. In nucleotides, the CDR3 is TGTGCCAGCAGCTTAGAGGGGGCCTACCCTTTTGGCCACACCTTC. V gene TRBV7-9 combines with J gene TRBJ1-2; TRBD1 aligns across 7 bases. Germline V gives CDR1 SEHNR, CDR2 FQNEAQ (reference sequence). The CDR3 is 15 residues long.